This T cell receptor (beta chain) is from a study of shared T cell receptors in the human thymus. The table came from immunoSEQ multiplex PCR; TCRdb's copy has only in-frame clones and leaves some out. Among roughly 660,000 clones, 88% were seen once, and the ten largest hold about 0.01%. V lost 6 bases to trimming and J lost 3 bases; unmatched junction nucleotides: 15. From germline, CDR1 is ENHRY and CDR2 SYGVKD. CDR3 length: 20 residues. These data were likewise used in another study, on human thymus T cells. That work contributes: Thymus tissue for the work was resected from patients undergoing corrective heart surgery. Seemingly biased V and J gene usage marked thymic and blood repertoires. Overlap was high between thymic repertoires from unrelated individuals, as reported in related research.

The TCR comes from a boy in the first two years of life with a congenital heart defect. J is TRBJ2-6 and V is TRBV10-3; 12 nucleotides match TRBD1. What was sequenced was thymocytes. The CDR3 bases are TGTGCCATCAGCGGACCCCTAGCTGGGACAGGGGGCTATGGGGCCAACGTCCTGACTTTC. This translates into CAISGPLAGTGGYGANVLTF.